One and the same sample provided the 29 T cell receptor beta chains below, sequenced in a study of cytomegalovirus exposure and HLA in healthy donors. Generated by immunoSEQ multiplex PCR, the TCRdb table keeps only in-frame clones and is missing some. The sample consists of 100,000 to 130,000 clones, under 97% of them appearing once. Sequenced input: PBMCs. All receptors derive from a woman aged 18-29 years in good health and CMV-seronegative.

The genes are TRBV11-1 and TRBJ1-1; 9 nucleotides align to TRBD1. The germline gives CDR1 SGHAT, CDR2 FQDESV (reference sequence). After removal of 5 bases from V and 0 bases from J, the junction contained 4 bases not matched to a gene. The CDR3 contains 15 residues. The CDR3 spells CASSPRTGVNTEAFF. The DNA of the CDR3 is TGTGCCAGCAGCCCCAGGACAGGGGTGAACACTGAAGCTTTCTTT.

The CDR3 sequence is CASSQGLRVYNEQFF. The CDR3 DNA follows: TGCGCCAGCAGCCAGGGTCTTCGGGTATACAATGAGCAGTTCTTC. The chain is built from TRBV4-3 and TRBJ2-1, with no clear D. V was cut by 3 bases and J by 4 bases, with 13 bases left in between. The CDR3 is made up of 15 amino acids. Germline values: CDR1 LGHNA, CDR2 YSLEER.

V is TRBV28 and J is TRBJ1-1; 9 bases are a match to TRBD1. The V gene end was trimmed by 6 bases and the J gene end by 0 bases; junction bases not matched to a gene: 8. From germline, CDR1 is MDHEN and CDR2 SYDVKM. The CDR3 runs to 16 residues. CDR3 sequence reads: CASRWEGTGLNTEAFF. In nucleotides, the CDR3 is TGTGCCAGCAGGTGGGAGGGGACAGGGCTGAACACTGAAGCTTTCTTT.

The chain joins TRBV28 to TRBJ2-7; a possible D gene is TRBD1 (5 bases). The CDR3 spans 13 residues. V was shortened by 8 bases and J by 7 bases, with 18 bases between the two germline ends. Germline V gene data show CDR1 as MDHEN and CDR2 as SYDVKM. CDR3 sequence (DNA): TGTGCCAGCTGGCCCTCCAAGGGGTGGGAGCAGTACTTC. This gives the protein CASWPSKGWEQYF.

CDR3: CASSRRVSYEQYF. DNA of the CDR3: TGTGCCAGCAGTCGCAGGGTGTCCTACGAGCAGTACTTC. The genes are TRBV28 and TRBJ2-7; tentative D call: TRBD1 (5 bases). Trimming removed 5 bases from V and 1 base from J, with 9 bases in between. Germline assignment: CDR1 MDHEN and CDR2 SYDVKM. The CDR3 is made up of 13 amino acids.

This clone was recorded only once. This chain uses TRBV4-2 with TRBJ2-3; TRBD2 aligns across 15 bases. CDR1 LGHNA and CDR2 YNFKEQ come from the germline V gene. Trimming removed 1 base from V and 3 bases from J; junction bases left unmatched: 8. The CDR3 length is 19 residues. The CDR3 DNA is TGTGCCAGCAGCCAAGGGACTAGCGGGGGGGCCGCCCCGACAGATACGCAGTATTTT. Its translation is CASSQGTSGGAAPTDTQYF.

The chain uses TRBV6-5 and TRBJ1-2; D remains ambiguous. The germline V gene has CDR1 MNHEY and CDR2 SVGAGI. V lost 8 bases and J 8 bases, leaving 15 bases between the germline ends. CDR3 length equals 12 residues. CDR3 in amino acids: CASRQRERGYTF. The CDR3 coding sequence is TGTGCCAGCCGTCAGCGAGAGCGCGGCTACACCTTC.

This chain connects TRBV5-1 to TRBJ2-1; 12 positions match TRBD2. The CDR3 runs 17 residues. CDR1 is SGHRS and CDR2 is YFSETQ in the germline V gene. Trimming at V came to 3 bases and at J to 9 bases, leaving 13 bases not matched to a gene. CDR3 DNA sequence: TGCGCCAGCAGCTCACAATCTAGCGGGGGGGCCAAGAGTGAGCAGTTCTTC. This encodes CASSSQSSGGAKSEQFF.

This clone was picked up a small number of times. CDR3 amino acids: CASTYTGGGTDTQYF. In DNA form, the CDR3 reads TGTGCCAGCACGTACACAGGAGGGGGCACAGATACGCAGTATTTT. The chain combines TRBV6-6 with TRBJ2-3; tentatively, D is TRBD2 (6 bases). The germline CDR1 and CDR2 sequences are MNHNY and SVGAGI (reference sequence). The length of the CDR3 is 15 residues. Trimming left V 7 bases short and J 1 base short, with 15 bases between.

V is TRBV4-1 and J is TRBJ2-2, with D perhaps TRBD1 (6 bases). The CDR3 loop spans 17 amino acids. Germline assignment: CDR1 MGHRA and CDR2 YSYEKL. Trimming stripped 5 bases from V and 5 bases from J, with 21 bases between. For the CDR3, the DNA is TGCGCCAGCAGCACGGAGTCAGGGGAATCCCGAACCGGGGAGCTGTTTTTT. Residues: CASSTESGESRTGELFF.

This clone has only a few counts. V usage is TRBV9 and J usage is TRBJ2-1; tentative D call: TRBD2 (6 bases). V was shortened by 3 bases and J by 0 bases, with 13 bases between the two germline ends. CDR3 length: 16 amino acids. Per germline, CDR1 SGDLS and CDR2 YYNGEE. DNA for the CDR3: TGTGCCAGCAGCGGCTCTAGCGATAGCTCCTACAATGAGCAGTTCTTC. Translated, it gives CASSGSSDSSYNEQFF.

This clone was observed once. The chain employs TRBV10-3 and TRBJ2-7, with 8 positions matching TRBD1. The CDR3 spans 13 residues. Trimming took 5 bases from V and 3 from J; bases not matched to a gene: 3. Germline V gene sequence: CDR1 ENHRY, CDR2 SYGVKD. The CDR3 region is CAISRTGSYEQYF. In nucleotides, the CDR3 is TGTGCCATCAGTCGGACAGGGAGCTACGAGCAGTACTTC.

This rearrangement joins TRBV27 to TRBJ1-2, with 9 bases matching TRBD1. The CDR3 runs to 14 residues. Germline lookup yields CDR1 MNHEY and CDR2 SMNVEV (reference sequence). Trimming at V came to 0 bases and at J to 8 bases, leaving 4 bases not matched to a gene. The CDR3 region is CASSLSQGAGGYTF. The CDR3, as DNA: TGTGCCAGCAGTTTATCACAGGGGGCGGGGGGCTACACCTTC.

The V gene is TRBV29-1, the J gene TRBJ2-7; D might be TRBD1 (6 bases). The CDR3 is 13 residues long. Trimming cost V 3 bases and J 0 bases, with 9 bases left between them. In germline, CDR1 is SQVTM, CDR2 ANQGSEA. CDR3 protein: CSVETGNSYEQYF. CDR3 nucleotides: TGCAGCGTTGAGACAGGAAACTCCTACGAGCAGTACTTC.

The rearrangement joins TRBV18 to TRBJ2-1; 8 nucleotides line up with TRBD1. The CDR3 loop spans 18 amino acids. Germline CDR1 is KGHSH and CDR2 is LQKENI. Trimming took 3 bases from V and 4 from J; bases not matched to a gene: 14. CDR3 residues: CASSPRQGTKPNYNEQFF. DNA for the CDR3: TGTGCCAGCTCACCGAGACAGGGGACAAAACCTAATTACAATGAGCAGTTCTTC.

This chain connects TRBV2 to TRBJ1-2; TRBD1 matches 8 bases. The V and J ends lost 6 bases and 7 bases, in that order; junction bases with no gene match: 7. The length of the CDR3 is 13 residues. Germline CDR1 is SNHLY and CDR2 is FYNNEI. CDR3 amino acids: CASSLQGVRGYTF. In DNA form, the CDR3 reads TGTGCCAGCAGCCTACAGGGGGTCCGTGGCTACACCTTC.

V is TRBV27 and J is TRBJ2-1, with D perhaps matching TRBD2 (6 bases). The CDR3 spans 16 residues. Germline V gene sequence: CDR1 MNHEY, CDR2 SMNVEV (reference sequence). The V end lost 2 bases, the J end lost 0 bases, and 11 bases lay between the germline ends. In DNA form, the CDR3 reads TGTGCCAGCAGTTTAAGAGGCGGGAACTCCTACAATGAGCAGTTCTTC. Its protein product is CASSLRGGNSYNEQFF.

The chain combines TRBV5-6 with TRBJ1-2; D call uncertain. Germline V gene sequence: CDR1 SGHDT, CDR2 YYEEEE. The CDR3 contains 16 residues. The germline V and J ends were trimmed by 5 bases and 6 bases, with 23 bases remaining between them. The CDR3 region is CASSHRATAALDGYTF. In nucleotides, the CDR3 is TGTGCCAGCAGTCATCGAGCGACGGCGGCTTTGGATGGCTACACCTTC. The complete variable domain, with remaining parts taken from reference TRBV5-6 and TRBJ1-2, reads DAGVTQSPTHLIKTRGQQVTLRCSPKSGHDTVSWYQQALGQGPQFIFQYYEEEERQRGNFPDRFSGHQFPNYSSELNVNALLLGDSALYLCASSHRATAALDGYTFGSGTRLTVV.

V and J are TRBV4-1 and TRBJ1-3; TRBD1 matches at 7 bases. The J segment lost 8 bases and the V segment lost 0 bases, leaving 10 bases of the junction unmatched. Looked up from germline, CDR1 is MGHRA and CDR2 is YSYEKL. This CDR3 comprises 16 residues. For the CDR3, the DNA is TGCGCCAGCAGCCAAGAGCCCGACCAGGGGGTTTACACCATATATTTT. Its protein is CASSQEPDQGVYTIYF.

This rearrangement joins TRBV15 to TRBJ1-1, with D possibly matching TRBD1 (5 bases). CDR1 and CDR2 from the germline V gene are LNHNV and YYDKDF (reference sequence). V was cut by 0 bases and J by 7 bases, with 15 bases left in between. CDR3 length: 15 amino acids. The CDR3 sequence: CATSREGAGSLEAFF. The CDR3 nucleotides are TGTGCCACCAGCAGAGAAGGGGCAGGCAGCCTTGAAGCTTTCTTT.

This chain connects TRBV7-8 to TRBJ2-1, with 8 nucleotides matching TRBD1. J was trimmed by 5 bases and V by 5 bases; bases with no gene match: 5. Germline V gene lookup returns CDR1 SGHVS and CDR2 FQNEAQ. The CDR3 length is 14 residues. This CDR3 reads CASSQGAGDNEQFF. In nucleotides, the CDR3 is TGTGCCAGCAGCCAGGGGGCAGGGGACAATGAGCAGTTCTTC.

The chain combines TRBV5-1 with TRBJ2-7, with D unclear. This CDR3 comprises 13 residues. V was trimmed by 0 bases and J by 7 bases, leaving 11 bases between them. Germline CDR1 and CDR2: SGHRS and YFSETQ. CDR3 nucleotide sequence: TGCGCCAGCAGCTTGGACCCGGAGCAGGAGCAGTACTTC. Its protein is CASSLDPEQEQYF.

Here the CDR3 DNA reads TGTGCCAGCAGTTACTCGGACAGCACCTACGAGCAGTACTTC. Its protein is CASSYSDSTYEQYF. The chain recombines TRBV6-5 with TRBJ2-7; D may be TRBD1 (6 bases). The CDR3 has 14 amino acids. V was cut by 0 bases and J by 2 bases, with 8 bases left in between. CDR1 is MNHEY, CDR2 SVGAGI, per germline.

V gene TRBV5-1 combines with J gene TRBJ2-1; a weak D match, TRBD2 (6 bases). The CDR3 runs to 16 residues. V dropped 4 bases and J dropped 2 bases, with 16 bases sitting between them. Germline V gene data show CDR1 as SGHRS and CDR2 as YFSETQ. CDR3: CASSELTGVPYNEQFF. The CDR3 DNA follows: TGCGCCAGCAGCGAGTTGACGGGGGTTCCCTACAATGAGCAGTTCTTC.

The V call is TRBV7-9, the J call TRBJ2-1; D not resolved. CDR1 SEHNR and CDR2 FQNEAQ come from the germline V gene (reference sequence). The V and J ends lost 2 bases and 5 bases respectively, with 4 bases between them. The CDR3 is 12 amino acids. CDR3 DNA sequence: TGTGCCAGCAGCTTAATCGACAATGAGCAGTTCTTC. Its protein product is CASSLIDNEQFF.

The J gene is TRBJ1-1, the V gene TRBV15; the match to TRBD1 covers 9 bases. The V gene's germline CDR1 is LNHNV and CDR2 YYDKDF (reference sequence). The CDR3 consists of 14 residues. The V gene end was trimmed by 8 bases and the J gene end by 1 base; junction bases not matched to a gene: 5. The DNA for the CDR3 is TGTGCCACCCGGGACAGGGAGGAGAACACTGAAGCTTTCTTT. Encoded protein: CATRDREENTEAFF.

The V call is TRBV4-1, the J call TRBJ2-1; 9 bases align to TRBD2. The CDR3 contains 15 residues. The trim removed 1 base at V and 8 bases at J, leaving 6 bases unmatched. Per the germline V gene, CDR1 is MGHRA and CDR2 is YSYEKL. In DNA form, the CDR3 reads TGCGCCAGCAGCCAAGGCGGGGGGGCCTGGGATGAGCAGTTCTTC. This sequence encodes CASSQGGGAWDEQFF.

J is TRBJ2-1 and V is TRBV28; D ambiguous. Trimming removed 7 bases at V and 8 bases at J, with 15 bases between. Germline CDR1 is MDHEN and CDR2 is SYDVKM. The length of the CDR3 is 13 residues. The CDR3 DNA sequence: TGTGCCAGCAAACCCGGGTCGGCGGATGAGCAGTTCTTC. Its protein product is CASKPGSADEQFF. The variable domain in full, with the rest retrieved from reference TRBV28 and TRBJ2-1, is DVKVTQSSRYLVKRTGEKVFLECVQDMDHENMFWYRQDPGLGLRLIYFSYDVKMKEKGDIPEGYSVSREKKERFSLILESASTNQTSMYLCASKPGSADEQFFGPGTRLTVL.

The V and J genes are TRBV2 and TRBJ1-5; 9 bases match TRBD1. Germline CDR1 and CDR2: SNHLY and FYNNEI. CDR3 size: 14 residues. After removal of 8 bases from V and 5 bases from J, the junction contained 7 bases not matched to a gene. CDR3 DNA sequence: TGTGCCAGCGATCGAACAGGGGGCGATCAGCCCCAGCATTTT. The encoded protein is CASDRTGGDQPQHF.